This TCR beta chain was obtained from a study of cytomegalovirus exposure and HLA in healthy donors. The PCR made use of 60 Vbeta and 13 Jbeta primers. The table came from immunoSEQ multiplex PCR; TCRdb's copy has only in-frame clones and leaves some out. The table records 100,000 to 150,000 clones, 70% to 85% of them present only once. As to this clone: Compared with germline, one end of the junction differs, possibly owing to a read error.

The receptor was isolated from a female donor in good health and CMV-seronegative. The sample comprised PBMCs.

In nucleotides, the CDR3 is TGTGCCAGCAGCTTATCCGGCACTGAAGCTTTCTTT. Translation: CASSLSGTEAFF. The gene calls are TRBV28 and TRBJ1-1, with D hard to call. This CDR3 spans 12 amino acids. Germline-derived CDR1 and CDR2 are MDHEN and SYDVKM.